This T cell receptor beta chain comes out of a study of shared clonotypes between healthy human individuals. Trimming left V 6 bases short and J 2 bases short, with 22 bases between. Germline-derived CDR1 and CDR2 are SNHLY and FYNNEI. The CDR3 totals 17 residues. In the case of this clone: Antigen unknown.

Sequencing used immunoSEQ multiplex PCR; TCRdb keeps in-frame clones, though not all of them. This sample has about 1.5 million clones, with 98% found just once. Study conclusions and caveats: Rarefaction indicated that sorted-subset sequencing remained incomplete although depth was large. Investigators collected only blood, and repertoires in tissues likely differ.

Material for sequencing was naive CD4+ T cells sorted from blood. Subset in this sample: CD45RA+ positively selected. The chain carries TRBV2 and TRBJ1-1; maybe TRBD1 (5 bases). The source is a man aged 25-40 years in good health. In DNA form, the CDR3 reads TGTGCCAGCAGCCAATCCTCCTCGAAGACAGCAAACACTGAAGCTTTCTTT. This encodes CASSQSSSKTANTEAFF.